This entry concerns a single TCR beta chain. The sample comes from a study of blood T cell repertoires in COVID-19. Germline lookup yields CDR1 KGHSH and CDR2 LQKENI. The CDR3 spans 16 residues. The ends lost 5 bases at V and 2 bases at J; junction bases unmatched: 8. The data were produced by immunoSEQ multiplex PCR, yet TCRdb's version contains in-frame clones alone and is incomplete. This sample has 260,000 or so clones, with roughly 80% found just once. This chain links TRBV18 with TRBJ1-5; TRBD1 aligns across 8 bases. Specimen: peripheral blood. This TCR came from a woman aged 80 or older with COVID-19, enrolled during active disease. This CDR3 is CASSTETGGGNQPQHF. The CDR3 DNA reads TGTGCCAGCTCAACAGAAACAGGGGGTGGCAATCAGCCCCAGCATTTT.